This passage covers 32 T cell receptor beta chains from one sample sequenced in a study of tissue T cells after allogeneic stem cell transplantation. Using immunoSEQ multiplex PCR, the repertoire was profiled, and TCRdb retains in-frame clones only, with some absent. The table shows 45,000 to 50,000 clones, with over 65% occurring only once. Sequencing was carried out using sorted cells pooled from one or two spleens. The receptor source for this set is a pool of C57BL/6 mice in good health.

This clone has more than one count but fewer than ten. Mouse gene names and germline throughout. The read stops 1 residue short of the end of the CDR3; the missing end is completed from the germline J gene. V and J are TRBV4 and TRBJ2-7, with 9 bases matching TRBD2. Germline CDR1 is LGHDT and CDR2 is YNNKQL (reference sequence). CDR3 size: 12 residues. Germline trimming cut 6 bases from V and 6 bases from J; bases unmatched to any gene: 3. CDR3 protein: CASRLDWGEQYF. The part of the CDR3 DNA that was read is TGTGCCAGCAGATTGGACTGGGGTGAACAGTAC.

Regarding this clone: Gene names denote mouse genes. The observed sequence ends 1 residue before the CDR3 terminus, with the missing tail filled in from the germline J gene. This rearrangement joins TRBV24 to TRBJ1-6, with D possibly TRBD1 on 6 matching bases. TRBJ1-6 is reported as an ORF; its role is uncertain. Germline CDR1 and CDR2: KGHTA and FRNEEI. The CDR3 runs 18 residues. The V end lost 4 bases, the J end lost 0 bases, and 16 bases lay between the germline ends. Incomplete CDR3 DNA: TGTGCCAGCAGTCCTCGTCGGGACAAACATTCCTATAATTCGCCCCTCTAC. This codes for CASSPRRDKHSYNSPLY. The whole CDR3 protein is CASSPRRDKHSYNSPLYF.

This clone appeared once. Genes and germline come from the mouse. The read stops 1 residue short of the end of the CDR3; the missing end is completed from the germline J gene. V usage is TRBV12-2 and J usage is TRBJ2-2; TRBD2 aligns across 7 bases. CDR3 size: 14 residues. The V and J ends lost 4 bases and 3 bases, in that order; junction bases with no gene match: 4. Germline lookup yields CDR1 SGHLS and CDR2 HYDKME. CDR3 sequence reads: CASSWGWDTGQLYF. CDR3 bases read: TGTGCCAGCTCCTGGGGGTGGGACACCGGGCAGCTCTAC.

Concerning this clone: Germline and genes here are mouse. The part of the CDR3 DNA that was read is TGTGCCTACCTCCGGGACAGGGCTAACCAAGACACCCAGTAC. Amino acid sequence: CAYLRDRANQDTQY. The whole CDR3 is CAYLRDRANQDTQYF. The chain has TRBV31 and TRBJ2-5; TRBD1 matches at 9 bases. Coverage ceases 1 residue before the CDR3 finishes, and the germline J gene fills in the end. Germline V gives CDR1 GKSSPN, CDR2 SITVG. Trimming removed 7 bases from V and 0 bases from J; junction bases left unmatched: 8. The CDR3 loop spans 15 amino acids.

This clone was seen a single time. These gene names are mouse names. The read stops 1 residue short of the end of the CDR3; the missing end is completed from the germline J gene. The genes are TRBV19 and TRBJ2-3; 10 bases are shared with TRBD2. This CDR3 region has 15 residues. Losses at the gene ends were 5 bases for V and 3 bases for J; bases not matched to a gene: 6. Germline CDR1 reads FNHDT; CDR2 reads SITEND (reference sequence). The CDR3: CASSLRLGGAETLYF. CDR3 DNA, as far as it was read: TGTGCCAGCAGCCTCCGACTGGGGGGAGCAGAAACGCTGTAT. The variable domain in full, completed from reference TRBV19 and TRBJ2-3, reads GGIITQTPKFLIGQEGQKLTLKCQQNFNHDTMYWYRQDSGKGLRLIYYSITENDLQKGDLSEGYDASREKKSSFSLTVTSAQKNEMAVFLCASSLRLGGAETLYFGSGTRLTVL.

Concerning this clone itself: Any gene name here is a mouse gene name. The CDR3 end is not reached by the read, which stops 1 residue before it; the germline J gene fills it in. The J gene is TRBJ1-4, the V gene TRBV17; D not resolved. Trimming removed 3 bases from V and 4 bases from J, with 6 bases in between. The CDR3 spans 13 residues. Per the germline V gene, CDR1 is MNHDT and CDR2 is YYDKIL. Partial CDR3 DNA: TGTGCTAGCAGTAGGGCACACAACGAAAGATTATTT. This sequence encodes CASSRAHNERLF. In full, the CDR3 is CASSRAHNERLFF.

Regarding this clone: Mouse gene names and germline throughout. The CDR3 spells CASSQDWGAYEQYF. CDR3 bases read: TGTGCCAGCAGCCAAGACTGGGGGGCCTATGAACAGTAC. This chain connects TRBV5 to TRBJ2-7; 8 nucleotides line up with TRBD2. The read falls 1 residue short of the CDR3 end, and the missing part is taken from the germline J gene. The CDR3 contains 14 residues. V gave up 0 bases and J gave up 2 bases; unmatched junction bases: 0. CDR1 and CDR2 from the germline V gene are LGHNA and YNLKQL (reference sequence).

In this sample, this clone turned up a few times. The listed genes are named as in mouse. The read is 1 residue too short to cover the CDR3 end, so that end is filled in from the germline J gene. This chain links TRBV19 with TRBJ2-7; 12 bases fit TRBD2. Losses at the gene ends were 4 bases for V and 6 bases for J; bases not matched to a gene: 2. The CDR3 sequence is 13 residues long. CDR1 is FNHDT, CDR2 SITEND, per germline (reference sequence). CDR3 in amino acids: CASSRLGGLEQYF. The CDR3 bases that were read are TGTGCCAGCAGTCGACTGGGGGGGCTTGAACAGTAC. Full variable domain (missing parts from reference TRBV19 and TRBJ2-7): GGIITQTPKFLIGQEGQKLTLKCQQNFNHDTMYWYRQDSGKGLRLIYYSITENDLQKGDLSEGYDASREKKSSFSLTVTSAQKNEMAVFLCASSRLGGLEQYFGPGTRLTVL.

Remarks on this clone: Gene labels here are mouse ones. This CDR3 is CAWSNWGGAETLYF. Incomplete CDR3 DNA: TGTGCCTGGAGTAACTGGGGGGGTGCAGAAACGCTGTAT. This rearrangement joins TRBV31 to TRBJ2-3; 9 positions match TRBD2. The sequenced fragment ends 1 residue before the CDR3 boundary, so the rest is inferred from the germline J gene. Germline trimming cut 2 bases from V and 1 base from J; bases unmatched to any gene: 1. Germline assignment: CDR1 GKSSPN and CDR2 SITVG. The CDR3 length is 14 residues.

This clone has more than one count but fewer than ten. Gene names and germline refer to mouse. The DNA ends 1 residue before the CDR3 does, and the rest of the CDR3 is filled in from the germline J gene. The rearrangement links TRBV4 to TRBJ2-7, with TRBD2 identical over 10 bases. The germline CDR1 and CDR2 sequences are LGHDT and YNNKQL (reference sequence). The CDR3 length is 14 residues. The V gene end was trimmed by 5 bases and the J gene end by 2 bases; junction bases not matched to a gene: 3. CDR3 bases read: TGTGCCAGCAGCCTCGACTGGGGGGCCTATGAACAGTAC. This encodes CASSLDWGAYEQY. The CDR3, in full, reads CASSLDWGAYEQYF.

Concerning this clone: Gene names and germline refer to mouse. Incomplete CDR3 DNA: TGTGCTAGCAGTAGAGATGGGGGGACAATCTATGAACAGTAC. It yields the protein CASSRDGGTIYEQY. The complete CDR3 reads CASSRDGGTIYEQYF. The V and J genes are TRBV17 and TRBJ2-7; possibly TRBD2 for D (7 bases). Read coverage stops 1 residue before the CDR3 terminus; the germline J gene supplies the remainder. Germline assignment: CDR1 MNHDT and CDR2 YYDKIL. CDR3 length equals 15 residues. V was pared by 0 bases and J by 3 bases, with 12 bases between. Full variable domain (missing parts from reference TRBV17 and TRBJ2-7): DTTVKQNPRYKLARVGKPVNLICSQTMNHDTMYWYQKKPNQAPKLLLFYYDKILNREADTFEKFQSSRPNNSFCSLYIGSAGLEYSAMYLCASSRDGGTIYEQYFGPGTRLTVL.

As regards this clone: The germline and genes are mouse ones. The read halts 1 residue ahead of the CDR3 end, with the missing end drawn from the germline J gene. The chain recombines TRBV19 with TRBJ1-1; 8 positions agree with TRBD1. This CDR3 contains 15 residues. After removal of 4 bases from V and 1 base from J, the junction contained 6 bases not matched to a gene. CDR1 FNHDT and CDR2 SITEND come from the germline V gene (reference sequence). The CDR3 reads CASSLAGTGNTEVFF. The CDR3 DNA, read in part, is TGTGCCAGCAGTCTCGCCGGGACAGGGAACACAGAAGTCTTC.

This clone was detected a few times. Each gene name is a mouse one. The CDR3 DNA, read in part, is TGTGCCAGCAGTGAGGGCACAAATTCTGGAAATACGCTCTAT. This gives the protein CASSEGTNSGNTLY. From start to end, the CDR3 is CASSEGTNSGNTLYF. The rearrangement uses TRBV13-3 and TRBJ1-3; no definite D call. With the read ending 1 residue before the CDR3 end, the germline J gene is used to fill in that end. Germline CDR1 and CDR2: NNHDY and SYVADS. CDR3 length: 15 residues. V lost 2 bases, J lost 0 bases, and 9 bases lay in between. The whole variable domain, remainder taken from reference TRBV13-3 and TRBJ1-3, is EAAVTQSPRSKVAVTGGKVTLSCHQTNNHDYMYWYRQDTGHGLRLIHYSYVADSTEKGDIPDGYKASRPSQENFSLILELASLSQTAVYFCASSEGTNSGNTLYFGEGSRLIVV.

About this clone: These gene names are mouse names. The missing CDR3 end, 1 residue past where the read stops, is filled in from the germline J gene. The chain carries TRBV4 and TRBJ1-1, with D tentatively TRBD1 (6 bases). Trimming removed 8 bases from V and 0 bases from J, with 10 bases in between. Germline V gene data show CDR1 as LGHDT and CDR2 as YNNKQL (reference sequence). The CDR3 runs 13 residues. The part of the CDR3 DNA that was read is TGTGCCAGCCGCAGGGGTGCAAACACAGAAGTCTTC. Protein sequence: CASRRGANTEVF. The entire CDR3 sequence reads CASRRGANTEVFF.

This clone was seen a few times. The gene names given are mouse names. The read finishes 1 residue shy of the CDR3 end, and the germline J gene is used to complete it. The chain couples TRBV2 to TRBJ2-7, with TRBD1 as a possible D gene (6 bases). V was shortened by 6 bases and J by 0 bases, with 9 bases between the two germline ends. Germline lookup yields CDR1 LGHNA and CDR2 YSYQKL. This CDR3 has 13 residues. The part of the CDR3 DNA that was read is TGTGCCAGCAGACAGGGAAGCTCCTATGAACAGTAC. Translated, it gives CASRQGSSYEQY. The full CDR3 protein is CASRQGSSYEQYF.

Comment on this clone: Gene names and germline refer to mouse. The CDR3 goes on 1 residue after the read ends, and that part is filled in from the germline J gene. The gene calls are TRBV5 and TRBJ1-5; TRBD1 matches at 9 bases. After removal of 4 bases from V and 3 bases from J, the junction contained 4 bases not matched to a gene. Germline-derived CDR1 and CDR2 are LGHNA and YNLKQL (reference sequence). The CDR3 loop spans 15 amino acids. The CDR3 loop reads CASSPTGGGNQAPLF. The CDR3 DNA, read in part, is TGTGCCAGCAGCCCGACAGGGGGAGGCAACCAGGCTCCGCTT.

On this clone itself: Gene names refer to mouse genes. Read sequence stops 1 residue before the CDR3 end, and the germline J gene provides the missing end. This chain connects TRBV13-2 to TRBJ2-7; 9 bases agree with TRBD2. The CDR3 totals 15 residues. The V segment lost 0 bases and the J segment 3 bases; nucleotides outside the gene matches: 4. Germline V gene lookup returns CDR1 NNHNN and CDR2 SYGAGS (reference sequence). CDR3 protein: CASGDADWGYYEQYF. The sequenced CDR3 bases are TGTGCCAGCGGTGATGCAGACTGGGGGTACTATGAACAGTAC.

On this clone itself: Genes and germline are mouse. The sequence runs out 1 residue before the end of the CDR3; the remainder is reconstructed from the germline J gene. The chain uses TRBV23 and TRBJ2-2. Germline values: CDR1 KGHTA, CDR2 FQNQQP. The CDR3 has 13 amino acids. CDR3 bases read: TGCTCCAGCAGCCCCGAAAACACCGGGCAGCTCTAC. This translates into CSSSPENTGQLY. The CDR3, in full, reads CSSSPENTGQLYF.

On this clone itself: The gene names here belong to mouse. The CDR3 goes on 1 residue after the read ends, and that part is filled in from the germline J gene. The V gene is TRBV13-1, the J gene TRBJ1-2; no firm D call. V was pared by 1 base and J by 1 base, with 5 bases between. Germline V gene sequence: CDR1 NSHNY, CDR2 SYGAGN. The CDR3 covers 13 residues. CDR3 sequence: CASSDLKNSDYTF. The sequenced part of the CDR3 DNA is TGTGCCAGCAGTGATCTCAAAAACTCCGACTACACC.

As to this clone: Mouse germline and gene names are used. The read halts 1 residue ahead of the CDR3 end, with the missing end drawn from the germline J gene. The chain uses TRBV13-3 and TRBJ2-5; D gene unclear. In germline, CDR1 is NNHDY, CDR2 SYVADS. The V gene lost 5 bases and the J gene lost 0 bases, with 4 bases spanning the gap. The CDR3 is 12 amino acids. CDR3 DNA, as far as it was read: TGTGCCAGCAGCGTTAACCAAGACACCCAGTAC. It codes for CASSVNQDTQY. The full CDR3 reads CASSVNQDTQYF. The whole variable domain, filled in from reference TRBV13-3 and TRBJ2-5, reads EAAVTQSPRSKVAVTGGKVTLSCHQTNNHDYMYWYRQDTGHGLRLIHYSYVADSTEKGDIPDGYKASRPSQENFSLILELASLSQTAVYFCASSVNQDTQYFGPGTRLLVL.

As for this clone: Gene labels here are mouse ones. The read terminates 1 residue ahead of where the CDR3 ends, so the germline J gene completes it. This chain joins TRBV13-2 and TRBJ2-7; 8 nucleotides align to TRBD2. The CDR3 sequence is 15 residues long. The V segment lost 0 bases and the J segment 4 bases; nucleotides outside the gene matches: 6. Germline loops: CDR1 NNHNN, CDR2 SYGAGS (reference sequence). This chain's CDR3 is CASGDELGGSYEQYF. The part of the CDR3 DNA that was read is TGTGCCAGCGGTGATGAGCTGGGGGGTTCATATGAACAGTAC.

Points on this clone: Germline and genes here are mouse. CDR3 amino acids: CASSDWGGANTQYF. The sequenced CDR3 bases are TGTGCCAGCAGTGACTGGGGGGGCGCAAACACCCAGTAC. This chain uses TRBV19 with TRBJ2-5, with 12 bases that match TRBD2. The sequenced fragment ends 1 residue before the CDR3 boundary, so the rest is inferred from the germline J gene. V gave up 4 bases and J gave up 7 bases; unmatched junction bases: 4. Germline values: CDR1 FNHDT, CDR2 SITEND (reference sequence). This CDR3 has 14 amino acids.

As for this clone: The gene symbols are mouse symbols. The read terminates 1 residue ahead of where the CDR3 ends, so the germline J gene completes it. The genes are TRBV15 and TRBJ2-5; D remains unclear. Germline values: CDR1 SGHND, CDR2 FRSKSL. Between the trimmed V and J ends, which lost 4 bases and 2 bases, there was a span of 1 base. The CDR3 extends over 11 amino acids. The covered CDR3 bases are TGTGCCAGCAGTTCCCAAGACACCCAGTAC. This translates into CASSSQDTQY. The CDR3 in its entirety is CASSSQDTQYF.

Remarks on this clone: Gene names and germline match the mouse. The DNA ends 1 residue before the CDR3 does, and the rest of the CDR3 is filled in from the germline J gene. The chain links TRBV13-3 to TRBJ2-1; TRBD1 is a possible D gene (6 bases). V lost 3 bases and J lost 3, with 7 bases in between. Germline-derived CDR1 and CDR2 are NNHDY and SYVADS. This CDR3 spans 13 amino acids. The chain's CDR3 is CASSVGGYAEQFF. The sequenced part of the CDR3 DNA is TGTGCCAGCAGTGTAGGGGGCTATGCTGAGCAGTTC.

This clone was seen once. The genes and germline here are from mouse. The read terminates 1 residue ahead of where the CDR3 ends, so the germline J gene completes it. The chain has TRBV16 and TRBJ1-2; D unresolved. The CDR3 extends over 13 amino acids. The germline gives CDR1 SGHSA, CDR2 FRNQAP. V gave up 5 bases and J gave up 4 bases, with 11 bases separating them. The sequenced part of the CDR3 DNA is TGTGCAAGCAGCCCTACAGTGACCTCCGACTACACC. Amino acids: CASSPTVTSDYT. The CDR3 in its entirety is CASSPTVTSDYTF.

As concerns this clone: Genes here carry mouse names. The read ends 1 residue shy of where the CDR3 ends; the end is completed using the germline J gene. This rearrangement joins TRBV23 to TRBJ2-7. The CDR3 is 13 residues long. The V gene's germline CDR1 is KGHTA and CDR2 FQNQQP. The part of the CDR3 DNA that was read is TGCTCCAGCAGTCAATCGCCATTATATGAACAGTAC. This gives the protein CSSSQSPLYEQY. In full, the CDR3 is CSSSQSPLYEQYF. Filled out from reference TRBV23 and TRBJ2-7, the complete variable domain reads DAAVTQKPRYLIKMKGQEAEMKCIPEKGHTAVFWYQQKQSKELKFLIYFQNQQPLDQIDMVKERFSAVCPSSSLCSLGIRTCEAEDSALYLCSSSQSPLYEQYFGPGTRLTVL.

Remarks on this clone: These gene names are mouse names. With the read ending 1 residue before the CDR3 end, the germline J gene is used to fill in that end. The chain couples TRBV26 to TRBJ1-2; no reliable D call. Trimming left V 4 bases short and J 0 bases short, with 3 bases between. Germline CDR1 reads KGHPV; CDR2 reads FQNQEV (reference sequence). The CDR3 covers 12 residues. The sequenced part of the CDR3 DNA is TGTGCCAGCAGTCAAGCAAACTCCGACTACACC. It specifies CASSQANSDYT. Given in full, the CDR3 is CASSQANSDYTF.

Notes on this clone: Genes and germline are mouse. The read gets to within 1 residue of the CDR3 end, and the germline J gene fills in the rest. The chain has TRBV2 and TRBJ1-4; 7 bases line up with TRBD1. Germline CDR1 reads LGHNA; CDR2 reads YSYQKL. The V and J ends lost 3 bases and 0 bases, in that order; junction bases with no gene match: 1. This CDR3 is built from 15 residues. The CDR3 loop reads CASSHGTVSNERLFF. CDR3 DNA, as far as it was read: TGTGCCAGCAGCCATGGGACAGTTTCCAACGAAAGATTATTT.

This clone was found a few times. Gene names are the mouse ones. With the read ending 1 residue before the CDR3 end, the germline J gene is used to fill in that end. This chain links TRBV13-1 with TRBJ1-3; D unresolved. The CDR3 covers 14 residues. The V and J ends lost 1 base and 0 bases respectively, with 5 bases between them. Germline V gene sequence: CDR1 NSHNY, CDR2 SYGAGN. CDR3: CASSDTLSGNTLYF. The part of the CDR3 DNA that was read is TGTGCCAGCAGTGATACGCTTTCTGGAAATACGCTCTAT.

Turning to this clone: Genes here carry mouse names. The read halts 1 residue ahead of the CDR3 end, with the missing end drawn from the germline J gene. The rearrangement joins TRBV14 to TRBJ2-7, with D hard to call. Germline V CDR1 and CDR2: SGHDT, FRDEAV. The CDR3 has 11 residues. V was cut by 2 bases and J by 7 bases, with 7 bases left in between. CDR3 residues: CASSLGREQYF. The part of the CDR3 DNA that was read is TGTGCCAGCAGTTTAGGCAGGGAACAGTAC.

With regard to this clone: Germline and genes here are mouse. The read ends 1 residue early relative to the CDR3; the germline J gene fills the gap. The chain carries TRBV1 and TRBJ2-7, with 7 positions matching TRBD2. CDR1 is NSQYPW, CDR2 LRSPGD, per germline (reference sequence). J gave up 0 bases and V 3 bases, and 5 bases lay outside the gene matches. The CDR3 is 15 residues long. The CDR3 region is CTCSAAGGSSYEQYF. The CDR3 bases that were read are TGCACCTGCAGTGCCGCGGGGGGGAGCTCCTATGAACAGTAC.

On this clone itself: Any gene name here is a mouse gene name. The read ends 1 residue shy of where the CDR3 ends; the end is completed using the germline J gene. The V and J genes are TRBV21 and TRBJ1-4; 7 bases align to TRBD1. TRBV21 is given ORF status, its function remaining uncertain. This CDR3 spans 14 amino acids. Trimming cost V 5 bases and J 3 bases; bases outside gene matches: 3. CDR3 in amino acids: CASSYRGPNERLFF. Incomplete CDR3 DNA: TGTGCTAGCAGTTACAGGGGTCCCAACGAAAGATTATTT.